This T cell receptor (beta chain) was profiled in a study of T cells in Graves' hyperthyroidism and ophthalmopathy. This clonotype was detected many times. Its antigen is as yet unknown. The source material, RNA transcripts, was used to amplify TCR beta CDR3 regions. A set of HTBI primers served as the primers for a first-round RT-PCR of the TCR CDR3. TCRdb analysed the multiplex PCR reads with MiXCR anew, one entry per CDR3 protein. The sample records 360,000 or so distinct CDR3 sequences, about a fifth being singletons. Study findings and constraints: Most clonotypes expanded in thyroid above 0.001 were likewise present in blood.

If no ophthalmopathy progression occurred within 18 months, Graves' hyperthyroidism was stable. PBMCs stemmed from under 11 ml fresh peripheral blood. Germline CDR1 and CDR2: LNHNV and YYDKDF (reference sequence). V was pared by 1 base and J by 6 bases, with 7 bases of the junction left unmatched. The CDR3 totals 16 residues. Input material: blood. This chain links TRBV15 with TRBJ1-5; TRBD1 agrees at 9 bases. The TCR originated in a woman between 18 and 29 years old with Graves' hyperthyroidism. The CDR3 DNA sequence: TGTGCCACCAGCAGAGGGGACAGGGTGGTTGGTCAGCCCCAGCATTTT. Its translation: CATSRGDRVVGQPQHF. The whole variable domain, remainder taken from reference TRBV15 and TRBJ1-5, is DAMVIQNPRYQVTQFGKPVTLSCSQTLNHNVMYWYQQKSSQAPKLLFHYYDKDFNNEADTPDNFQSRRPNTSFCFLDIRSPGLGDTAMYLCATSRGDRVVGQPQHFGDGTRLSIL.